The source of this T cell receptor (beta chain) is a study of blood T cell repertoires in COVID-19. Whole-study context: The study drew acute and convalescent COVID-19 samples from the United States, Italy and Spain.

V lost 5 bases, J lost 8 bases, and 6 bases stayed unmatched. This CDR3 has 13 amino acids. Per the authors' pipeline: Amplified reference gene primers provided the basis for estimating nucleated cell counts. The protocol was immunoSEQ multiplex PCR, while the TCRdb copy is restricted to in-frame clones and leaves out a portion. The V and J calls and clone size are taken from that table; D and trimming were inferred from the DNA. The repertoire includes hundreds of thousands of clones, around 84% of them detected once, and about 4% sits in the top ten. The sample taken for sequencing was PBMCs or T cells enriched from blood (not recorded which). The rearrangement joins TRBV12-3 or TRBV12-4 to TRBJ1-2, with 9 nucleotides matching TRBD1. The receptor's source is a man aged 30-40 years who had recovered from COVID-19. CDR3 sequence reads: CASSQNRGRGYTF. CDR3 DNA sequence: TGTGCCAGCAGTCAGAACAGGGGGCGAGGCTACACCTTC.